This T cell receptor (beta chain) was recovered during a study of T-cell memory formation after mild COVID-19. Study conclusions and caveats: The SARS-CoV-2 specificity of second-wave clones reaching peak at day 37 remained unverified.

TCRdb reanalysed the 5' RACE reads using MiXCR and keeps one entry per CDR3 protein. The data contain approximately 82,000 distinct CDR3 sequences, over 10% of them singletons. CDR3 length: 17 amino acids. From germline, CDR1 is DFQATT and CDR2 SNEGSKA (reference sequence). V was cut by 0 bases and J by 2 bases, with 20 bases left in between. About this clonotype itself: Its specificity is not known.

The rearrangement links TRBV20-1 to TRBJ2-7, with D hard to call. The sample was PBMCs or a T cell subset sorted from them (not recorded which). The TCR sequence derives from a man younger than 30 who had mild COVID-19 (a few samples of this study predate the infection). Cell type and time point are not known. CDR3 residues: CSAREVVIGVHPYEQYV. CDR3 DNA sequence: TGCAGTGCTAGAGAAGTCGTGATAGGTGTCCATCCCTACGAGCAGTACGTC.